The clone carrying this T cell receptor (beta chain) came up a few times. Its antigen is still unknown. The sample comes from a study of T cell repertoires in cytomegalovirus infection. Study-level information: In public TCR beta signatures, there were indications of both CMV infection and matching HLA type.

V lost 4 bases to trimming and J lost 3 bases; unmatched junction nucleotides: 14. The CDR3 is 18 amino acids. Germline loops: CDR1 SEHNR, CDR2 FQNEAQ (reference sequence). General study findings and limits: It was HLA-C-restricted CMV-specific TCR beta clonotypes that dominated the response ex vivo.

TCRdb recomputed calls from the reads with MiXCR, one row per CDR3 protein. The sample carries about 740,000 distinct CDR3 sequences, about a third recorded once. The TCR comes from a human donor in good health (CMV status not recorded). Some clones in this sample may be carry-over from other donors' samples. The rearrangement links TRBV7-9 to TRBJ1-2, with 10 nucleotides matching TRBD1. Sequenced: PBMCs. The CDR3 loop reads CASSSLRIGQGGHYGYTF. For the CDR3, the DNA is TGTGCCAGCAGCTCACTAAGGATCGGACAGGGGGGTCACTATGGCTACACCTTC.